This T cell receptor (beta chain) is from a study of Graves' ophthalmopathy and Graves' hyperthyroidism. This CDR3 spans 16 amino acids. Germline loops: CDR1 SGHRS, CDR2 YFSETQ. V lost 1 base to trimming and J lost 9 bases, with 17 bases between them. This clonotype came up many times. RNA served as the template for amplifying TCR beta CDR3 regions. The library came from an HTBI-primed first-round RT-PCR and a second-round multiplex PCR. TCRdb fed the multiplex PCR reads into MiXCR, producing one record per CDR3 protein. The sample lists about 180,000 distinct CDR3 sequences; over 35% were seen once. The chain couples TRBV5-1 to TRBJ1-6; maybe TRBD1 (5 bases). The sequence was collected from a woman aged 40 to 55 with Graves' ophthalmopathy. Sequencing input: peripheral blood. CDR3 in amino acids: CASSLLRSGTGSPLHF. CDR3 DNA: TGCGCCAGCAGCTTGCTAAGGTCCGGGACCGGTTCACCCCTCCACTTT.